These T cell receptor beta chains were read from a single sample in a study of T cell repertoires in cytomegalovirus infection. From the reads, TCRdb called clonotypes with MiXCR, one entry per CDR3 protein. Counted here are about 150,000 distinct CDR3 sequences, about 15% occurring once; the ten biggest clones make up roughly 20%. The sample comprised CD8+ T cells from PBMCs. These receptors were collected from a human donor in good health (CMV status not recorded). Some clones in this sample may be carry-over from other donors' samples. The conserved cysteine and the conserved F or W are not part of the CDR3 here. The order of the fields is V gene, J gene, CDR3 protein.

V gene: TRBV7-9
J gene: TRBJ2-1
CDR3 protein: ASRIALSSYNEQF

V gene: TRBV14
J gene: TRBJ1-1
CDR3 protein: ASSQDRRNTEAF

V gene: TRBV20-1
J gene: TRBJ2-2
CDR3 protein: SASKGGGELF

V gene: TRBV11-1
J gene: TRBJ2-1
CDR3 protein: ASTGNSGRANHAYNEQF

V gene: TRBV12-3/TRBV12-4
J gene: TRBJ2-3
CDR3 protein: ASSLQGPSDTQY

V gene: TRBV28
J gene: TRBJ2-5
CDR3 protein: ASSRFDRGQETQY

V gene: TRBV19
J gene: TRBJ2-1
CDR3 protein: ASSIREKDNEQF

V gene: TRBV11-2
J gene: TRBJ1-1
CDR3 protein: ASSLNRGSGNTEAF

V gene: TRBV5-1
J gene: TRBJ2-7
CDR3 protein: ASSLRSQGAYEQY

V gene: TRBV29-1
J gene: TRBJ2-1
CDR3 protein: SVEDPWRREYYNEQF

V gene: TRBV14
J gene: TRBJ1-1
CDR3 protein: ASSQDWGMNTEAF

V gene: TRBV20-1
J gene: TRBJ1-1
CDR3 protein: SARDLSYSGTEAF

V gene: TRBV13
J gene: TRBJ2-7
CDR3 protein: ASSSWDRGYEQY

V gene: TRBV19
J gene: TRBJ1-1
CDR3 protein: ASSAWGSTEAF

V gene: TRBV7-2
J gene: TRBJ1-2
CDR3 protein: ASSLVDGEDNYGYT

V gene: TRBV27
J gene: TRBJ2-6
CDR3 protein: ASRDRGTGANVLT